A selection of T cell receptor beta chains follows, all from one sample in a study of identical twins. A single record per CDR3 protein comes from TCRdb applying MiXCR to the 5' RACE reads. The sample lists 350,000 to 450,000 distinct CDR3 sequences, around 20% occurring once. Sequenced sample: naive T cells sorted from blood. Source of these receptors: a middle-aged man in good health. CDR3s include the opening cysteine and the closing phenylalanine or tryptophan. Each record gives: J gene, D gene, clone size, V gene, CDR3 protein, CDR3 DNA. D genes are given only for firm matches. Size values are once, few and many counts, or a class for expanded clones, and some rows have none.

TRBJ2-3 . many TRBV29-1 CSVESGVGTDTQYF TGCAGCGTTGAGTCCGGGGTAGGCACAGATACGCAGTATTTT
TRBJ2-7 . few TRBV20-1 CSARDDRTPSYEQYF TGCAGTGCTAGAGACGACAGGACCCCATCCTACGAGCAGTACTTC
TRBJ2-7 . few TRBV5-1 CASSLGDGRVYEQYF TGCGCCAGCAGCTTGGGGGACGGAAGAGTCTACGAGCAGTACTTC
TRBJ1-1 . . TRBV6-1 CASSPRLRPTEAFF TGTGCCAGCAGTCCCCGGCTCCGCCCCACTGAAGCTTTCTTT
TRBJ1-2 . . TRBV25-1 CASSEYGRGVGYTF TGTGCCAGCAGTGAATACGGCCGAGGAGTCGGCTACACCTTC
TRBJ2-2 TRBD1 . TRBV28 CASSLGQGTTGELFF TGTGCCAGCAGTCTCGGACAGGGAACCACCGGGGAGCTGTTTTTT
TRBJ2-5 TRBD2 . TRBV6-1 CASSRGLAAGETQYF TGTGCCAGCAGCCGGGGACTAGCCGCCGGGGAGACCCAGTACTTC
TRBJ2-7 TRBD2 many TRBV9 CASSVAGLAGTVEQYF TGTGCCAGCAGCGTAGCGGGCCTAGCGGGAACGGTCGAGCAGTACTTC
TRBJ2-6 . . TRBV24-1 CATSDSDGSSGANVLTF TGTGCCACCAGTGACTCGGACGGATCCTCTGGGGCCAACGTCCTGACTTTC
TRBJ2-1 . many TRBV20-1 CSARVNRDNEQFF TGCAGTGCTAGAGTGAACCGAGACAATGAGCAGTTCTTC
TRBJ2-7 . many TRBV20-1 CSADGTHSYEQYF TGCAGTGCTGACGGGACCCACTCCTACGAGCAGTACTTC
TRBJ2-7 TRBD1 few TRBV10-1 CASSEFPGQGYEQYF TGCGCCAGCAGTGAGTTTCCGGGACAGGGATACGAGCAGTACTTC
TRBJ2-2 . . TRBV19 CASSPLQVPGELFF TGTGCCAGTAGTCCCCTCCAGGTACCCGGGGAGCTGTTTTTT
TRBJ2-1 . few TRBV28 CASSLLSNEQFF TGTGCCAGCAGTTTATTATCGAATGAGCAGTTCTTC
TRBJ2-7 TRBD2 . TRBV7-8 CASILSGRAFYEQYF TGTGCCAGCATCCTCAGCGGGAGGGCCTTCTACGAGCAGTACTTC
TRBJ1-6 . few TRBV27 CASSFGRSSYNSPLHF TGTGCCAGCAGTTTTGGCAGGAGCTCCTATAATTCACCCCTCCACTTT
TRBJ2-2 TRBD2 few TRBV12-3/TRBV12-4 CASSPPGLAGTGELFF TGTGCCAGCAGTCCACCGGGACTAGCGGGAACCGGGGAGCTGTTTTTT
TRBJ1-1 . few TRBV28 CASRLLWLGNTEAFF TGTGCCAGCAGGCTATTATGGCTCGGAAACACTGAAGCTTTCTTT